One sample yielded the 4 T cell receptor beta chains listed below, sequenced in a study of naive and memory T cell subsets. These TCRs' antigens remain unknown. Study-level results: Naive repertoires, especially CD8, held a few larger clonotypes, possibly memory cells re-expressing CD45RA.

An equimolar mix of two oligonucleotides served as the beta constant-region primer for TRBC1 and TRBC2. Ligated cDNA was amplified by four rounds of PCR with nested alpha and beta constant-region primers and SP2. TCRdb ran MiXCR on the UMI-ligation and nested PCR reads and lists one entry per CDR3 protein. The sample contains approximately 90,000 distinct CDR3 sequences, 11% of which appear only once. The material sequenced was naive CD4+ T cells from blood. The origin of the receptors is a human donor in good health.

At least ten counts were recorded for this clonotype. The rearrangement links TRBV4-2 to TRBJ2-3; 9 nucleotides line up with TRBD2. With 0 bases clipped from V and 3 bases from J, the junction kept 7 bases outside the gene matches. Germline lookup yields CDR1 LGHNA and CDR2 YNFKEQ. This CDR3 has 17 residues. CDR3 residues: CASSQDAGGRGTDTQYF. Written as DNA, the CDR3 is TGTGCCAGCAGCCAAGATGCGGGGGGGCGGGGAACAGATACGCAGTATTTT.

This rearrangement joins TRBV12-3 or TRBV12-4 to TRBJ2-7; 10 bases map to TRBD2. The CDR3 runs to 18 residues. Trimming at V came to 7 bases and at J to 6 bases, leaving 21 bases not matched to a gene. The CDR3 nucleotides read TGTGCCAGCAACAACGCCGGGACTAGCGTCACCTCCGCTCCCGAGCAGTACTTC. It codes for CASNNAGTSVTSAPEQYF.

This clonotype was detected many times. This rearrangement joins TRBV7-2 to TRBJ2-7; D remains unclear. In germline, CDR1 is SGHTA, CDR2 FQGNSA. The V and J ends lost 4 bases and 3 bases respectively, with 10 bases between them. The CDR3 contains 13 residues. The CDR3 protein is CASSSAWNYEQYF. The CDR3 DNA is TGTGCCAGCAGCTCCGCTTGGAACTACGAGCAGTACTTC.

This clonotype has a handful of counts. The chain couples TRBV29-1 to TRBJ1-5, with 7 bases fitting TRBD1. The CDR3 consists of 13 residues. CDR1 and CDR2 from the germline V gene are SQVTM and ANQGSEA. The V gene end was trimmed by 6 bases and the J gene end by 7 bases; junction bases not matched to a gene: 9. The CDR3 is CSVTGEPGQPQHF. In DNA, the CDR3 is TGCAGCGTCACAGGGGAGCCGGGGCAGCCCCAGCATTTT.